Presented here are 24 T cell receptor beta chains from one specimen sequenced in a study of blood T cell repertoires in COVID-19. Sequencing used immunoSEQ multiplex PCR; TCRdb keeps in-frame clones, though not all of them. The sample holds 250,000 to 300,000 clones, about 90% seen once. The material sequenced was peripheral blood. The receptors come from a woman aged 50 to 60 who had recovered from COVID-19.

CDR3 bases: TGTGCCAGCAGCGCTAATTTAGCGGGGGACAATGAGCAGTTCTTC. Encoded protein: CASSANLAGDNEQFF. The chain has TRBV9 and TRBJ2-1, with TRBD2 matching over 9 bases. Looked up from germline, CDR1 is SGDLS and CDR2 is YYNGEE. The junction had 6 bases not matched to a gene; V was cut back by 3 bases and J by 5 bases. This CDR3 has 15 amino acids.

The CDR3 coding sequence is TGTGCCTGGAGTGCTTTACCGCGGCAGGGGGAAGAGACCCAGTACTTC. Encoded protein: CAWSALPRQGEETQYF. This sequence joins TRBV30 and TRBJ2-5; 7 bases agree with TRBD1. This CDR3 is built from 16 residues. V shed 1 base and J 3 bases; nucleotides not matched to a gene: 11. Germline V lookup: CDR1 GTSNPN, CDR2 SVGIG (reference sequence).

This clone was counted a single time. The V gene is TRBV6-2 or TRBV6-3, the J gene TRBJ2-3, with TRBD2 identical over 10 bases. Losses at the gene ends were 0 bases for V and 3 bases for J; bases not matched to a gene: 3. CDR1 and CDR2 from the germline V gene are MNHEY and SVGEGT. The CDR3 length is 16 residues. CDR3 sequence: CASSYSKREGTDTQYF. The DNA for the CDR3 is TGTGCCAGCAGTTACTCTAAGCGGGAGGGAACAGATACGCAGTATTTT.

This clone occurred once. V is TRBV3-1 (or the pseudogene TRBV3-2) and J is TRBJ1-4, with 7 bases fitting TRBD1. Germline CDR1 and CDR2: LGHDT and YNNKEL (reference sequence). The CDR3 covers 15 residues. The ends lost 4 bases at V and 6 bases at J; junction bases unmatched: 8. The CDR3 region has the DNA TGTGCCAGCAGCCCCTGGGGGCAGGGGGATGAAAAACTGTTTTTT. Translating it yields CASSPWGQGDEKLFF.

The chain is built from TRBV6-6 and TRBJ2-1, with TRBD1 matching 8 bases. The germline gives CDR1 MNHNY, CDR2 SVGAGI (reference sequence). This CDR3 is 16 amino acids long. V trimming: 7 bases; J trimming: 0 bases; junction bases outside the gene matches: 8. CDR3: CASIRTGLVSYNEQFF. The CDR3 region has the DNA TGTGCCAGCATAAGGACAGGGCTCGTCTCCTACAATGAGCAGTTCTTC.

This clone came up many times. The J gene is TRBJ1-2, the V gene TRBV9; 7 bases line up with TRBD1. The germline gives CDR1 SGDLS, CDR2 YYNGEE. The CDR3 has 16 residues. The trim removed 0 bases at V and 7 bases at J, leaving 12 bases unmatched. The CDR3 loop is CASSVVPTGNVGGYTF. CDR3 bases: TGTGCCAGCAGCGTAGTTCCGACAGGGAACGTGGGTGGCTACACCTTC.

The chain links TRBV28 to TRBJ2-1; D is possibly TRBD2 (6 bases). V lost 11 bases and J lost 5, with 16 bases in between. The CDR3 is made up of 13 amino acids. Germline lookup yields CDR1 MDHEN and CDR2 SYDVKM. The CDR3 region is CAVSRTNDNEQFF. The CDR3 coding sequence is TGTGCCGTATCGAGGACTAATGACAATGAGCAGTTCTTC.

V and J are TRBV18 and TRBJ1-2; D remains ambiguous. CDR1 is KGHSH and CDR2 is LQKENI in the germline V gene. The CDR3 is 15 residues long. V was pared by 2 bases and J by 0 bases, with 10 bases between. The CDR3 sequence: CASSPSSTPNYGYTF. In DNA, the CDR3 is TGTGCCAGCTCACCAAGTTCGACACCTAACTATGGCTACACCTTC.

This clone was seen just once. The rearrangement joins TRBV28 to TRBJ1-2; no reliable D call. The CDR3 spans 15 residues. Germline CDR1 reads MDHEN; CDR2 reads SYDVKM. Trimming shortened V by 2 bases and J by 7 bases, and 17 bases separated the two germline ends. Written as DNA, the CDR3 is TGTGCCAGCAGTTTACTAGACGGGTTACGAGGTGGCTACACCTTC. The encoded protein is CASSLLDGLRGGYTF.

This chain links TRBV20-1 with TRBJ1-1; D unresolved. CDR3 size: 13 residues. The germline V and J ends were trimmed by 3 bases and 5 bases, with 13 bases remaining between them. Germline assignment: CDR1 DFQATT and CDR2 SNEGSKA (reference sequence). The CDR3 nucleotides are TGCAGTGCTAGTCACTCCGAGGAGACTGAAGCTTTCTTT. The encoded protein is CSASHSEETEAFF.

The gene calls are TRBV19 and TRBJ1-6; 9 bases align to TRBD1. This CDR3 contains 13 residues. Per germline, CDR1 LNHDA and CDR2 SQIVND (reference sequence). Trimming cost V 10 bases and J 10 bases; bases outside gene matches: 8. Here the CDR3 DNA reads TGTGCCACGGACAGGGGCTGGGGCTCACCCCTCCACTTT. It is translated as CATDRGWGSPLHF.

The chain is built from TRBV4-2 and TRBJ2-5; TRBD2 aligns across 15 bases. V lost 4 bases to trimming and J lost 5 bases; unmatched junction nucleotides: 11. The CDR3 spans 18 residues. Germline CDR1 reads LGHNA; CDR2 reads YNFKEQ. CDR3 coding DNA: TGTGCCAGCAGCCTGGGACTAGCGGGAGGACCGCTCCAGGAGACCCAGTACTTC. The encoded protein is CASSLGLAGGPLQETQYF.

The rearrangement joins TRBV5-1 to TRBJ2-5; 8 nucleotides match TRBD1. J lost 2 bases, V lost 7 bases, and 13 bases had no gene match. Germline assignment: CDR1 SGHRS and CDR2 YFSETQ. The CDR3 has 16 amino acids. As DNA, the CDR3 is TGCGCCAGCCGTCGAGGCGACAGGGGTTTTCAAGAGACCCAGTACTTC. It translates to CASRRGDRGFQETQYF. Combining the CDR3 with reference TRBV5-1 and TRBJ2-5 gives the whole variable domain KAGVTQTPRYLIKTRGQQVTLSCSPISGHRSVSWYQQTPGQGLQFLFEYFSETQRNKGNFPGRFSGRQFSNSRSEMNVSTLELGDSALYLCASRRGDRGFQETQYFGPGTRLLVL.

The chain uses TRBV5-1 and TRBJ2-5; TRBD2 matches at 9 bases. The germline CDR1 and CDR2 sequences are SGHRS and YFSETQ. V dropped 4 bases and J dropped 4; count of bases not matched to a gene: 5. This CDR3 has 14 residues. The CDR3 spells CASSTPTSGETQYF. CDR3 nucleotide sequence: TGCGCCAGCAGCACCCCGACTAGCGGAGAGACCCAGTACTTC. The entire variable domain, with the rest obtained from reference TRBV5-1 and TRBJ2-5, is as follows: KAGVTQTPRYLIKTRGQQVTLSCSPISGHRSVSWYQQTPGQGLQFLFEYFSETQRNKGNFPGRFSGRQFSNSRSEMNVSTLELGDSALYLCASSTPTSGETQYFGPGTRLLVL.

V is TRBV7-3 and J is TRBJ2-1; 8 bases line up with TRBD1. V lost 7 bases and J lost 3; bases outside the gene matches: 5. CDR1 and CDR2 (germline): SGHTA, FQGTGA. The CDR3 has 14 residues. The CDR3: CASKGQGDYNEQFF. The CDR3 region has the DNA TGTGCCAGCAAAGGACAGGGTGACTACAATGAGCAGTTCTTC. The full variable domain, its missing parts supplied by reference TRBV7-3 and TRBJ2-1, is GAGVSQTPSNKVTEKGKYVELRCDPISGHTALYWYRQSLGQGPEFLIYFQGTGAADDSGLPNDRFFAVRPEGSVSTLKIQRTERGDSAVYLCASKGQGDYNEQFFGPGTRLTVL.

The chain couples TRBV6-4 to TRBJ2-3; perhaps TRBD2 as D (5 bases). V was cut by 6 bases and J by 0 bases, with 13 bases left in between. This CDR3 has 15 residues. CDR1 and CDR2 from the germline V gene are MRHNA and SNTAGT. As DNA, the CDR3 is TGTGCCAGCAGACCGGGGAGCGGTAGCACAGATACGCAGTATTTT. Residues: CASRPGSGSTDTQYF.

The genes are TRBV28 and TRBJ1-5, with D possibly matching TRBD1 (6 bases). This CDR3 comprises 18 residues. V was cut by 2 bases and J by 0 bases, with 17 bases left in between. Looked up from germline, CDR1 is MDHEN and CDR2 is SYDVKM. The chain's CDR3 is CASSLGLSGGLSNQPQHF. CDR3 DNA sequence: TGTGCCAGCAGTTTAGGGTTGAGCGGGGGCCTTAGCAATCAGCCCCAGCATTTT.

This chain connects TRBV19 to TRBJ1-1; D not resolved. The CDR3 contains 13 residues. V dropped 5 bases and J dropped 5 bases, with 12 bases sitting between them. From germline, CDR1 is LNHDA and CDR2 SQIVND (reference sequence). CDR3 in DNA: TGTGCCAGTAGTGATGAGGGTGGAACTGAAGCTTTCTTT. Its protein is CASSDEGGTEAFF. Full variable domain (rest looked up from reference TRBV19 and TRBJ1-1): DGGITQSPKYLFRKEGQNVTLSCEQNLNHDAMYWYRQDPGQGLRLIYYSQIVNDFQKGDIAEGYSVSREKKESFPLTVTSAQKNPTAFYLCASSDEGGTEAFFGQGTRLTVV.

The J gene is TRBJ1-4, the V gene TRBV4-3, with TRBD1 matching over 11 bases. The CDR3 is made up of 17 amino acids. Trimming cost V 0 bases and J 7 bases; bases outside gene matches: 7. Germline lookup yields CDR1 LGHNA and CDR2 YSLEER. The CDR3 spells CASSQDPWTGGGEKLFF. CDR3 sequence (DNA): TGCGCCAGCAGCCAAGACCCATGGACAGGGGGCGGTGAAAAACTGTTTTTT.

The V and J genes are TRBV28 and TRBJ2-2, with D maybe TRBD1 (5 bases). Germline V gene lookup returns CDR1 MDHEN and CDR2 SYDVKM. CDR3 length: 15 amino acids. Trimming took off 6 bases at V and 6 bases at J, with 17 bases between the two ends. The CDR3 protein is CASSPLGQGAGELFF. CDR3 coding DNA: TGTGCCAGCAGCCCTCTAGGCCAAGGGGCCGGGGAGCTGTTTTTT. The full variable domain, completed using reference TRBV28 and TRBJ2-2, is DVKVTQSSRYLVKRTGEKVFLECVQDMDHENMFWYRQDPGLGLRLIYFSYDVKMKEKGDIPEGYSVSREKKERFSLILESASTNQTSMYLCASSPLGQGAGELFFGEGSRLTVL.

In DNA, the CDR3 is TGTGCCTGGAGTGTTGGGGGACAGGGGACACACAATCAGCCCCAGCATTTT. It yields the protein CAWSVGGQGTHNQPQHF. This chain connects TRBV30 to TRBJ1-5; 10 bases match TRBD1. CDR1 and CDR2 (germline): GTSNPN, SVGIG (reference sequence). The CDR3 is 17 residues long. Unmatched junction bases numbered 8, after V lost 0 bases and J lost 3 bases.

The chain recombines TRBV5-1 with TRBJ2-5, with TRBD1 matching over 10 bases. The CDR3 contains 16 residues. V was clipped by 4 bases and J by 1 base; unmatched bases: 7. The germline CDR1 and CDR2 sequences are SGHRS and YFSETQ. Written as DNA, the CDR3 is TGCGCCAGCAGCCCCGGACAGGGGGGGATCCAAGAGACCCAGTACTTC. Amino acids: CASSPGQGGIQETQYF. Looking up the rest from reference TRBV5-1 and TRBJ2-5 gives the full variable domain: KAGVTQTPRYLIKTRGQQVTLSCSPISGHRSVSWYQQTPGQGLQFLFEYFSETQRNKGNFPGRFSGRQFSNSRSEMNVSTLELGDSALYLCASSPGQGGIQETQYFGPGTRLLVL.

The V and J genes are TRBV2 and TRBJ2-7; 7 bases match TRBD2. The ends lost 4 bases at V and 1 base at J; junction bases unmatched: 13. CDR1 is SNHLY, CDR2 FYNNEI, per germline. The CDR3 is made up of 17 amino acids. CDR3 DNA: TGTGCCAGCAGTGCGATCCGTACTAGCGACCGATCCTACGAGCAGTACTTC. Translating gives CASSAIRTSDRSYEQYF.

The chain has TRBV7-9 and TRBJ1-6; D uncertain. Trimming pared 4 bases from V and 0 bases from J, leaving 10 bases between. This CDR3 has 16 residues. Germline lookup yields CDR1 SEHNR and CDR2 FQNEAQ (reference sequence). This CDR3 reads CASSSPTSSYNSPLHF. CDR3 coding DNA: TGTGCCAGCAGCTCCCCCACGAGCTCCTATAATTCACCCCTCCACTTT. Combining the CDR3 with reference TRBV7-9 and TRBJ1-6 gives the whole variable domain DTGVSQNPRHKITKRGQNVTFRCDPISEHNRLYWYRQTLGQGPEFLTYFQNEAQLEKSRLLSDRFSAERPKGSFSTLEIQRTEQGDSAMYLCASSSPTSSYNSPLHFGNGTRLTVT.